Reported below is one T cell receptor beta chain. Generated by immunoSEQ multiplex PCR, the TCRdb table keeps only in-frame clones and is missing some. The data contain some 700,000 clones, approximately 85% of them seen just once; the ten biggest clones take up over 0.008%. CDR3 length: 16 residues. Per the germline V gene, CDR1 is LNHNV and CDR2 is YYDKDF (reference sequence). The V and J ends lost 0 bases and 4 bases respectively, with 13 bases between them. The data derive from a study of shared T cell receptors in the human thymus. This sample was shared with a second study, whose subject was human thymus T cells. As that report states: Samples came from healthy Finnish infants during open corrective cardiac surgery.

The clonotype originates from a girl in the first two years of life with a congenital heart defect. The chain couples TRBV15 to TRBJ1-3; the D is unclear. Sequencing was done on a sample of thymocytes. The CDR3 spells CATSRDREEYGNTIYF. The DNA of the CDR3 is TGTGCCACCAGCAGAGATCGTGAGGAGTACGGAAACACCATATATTTT.